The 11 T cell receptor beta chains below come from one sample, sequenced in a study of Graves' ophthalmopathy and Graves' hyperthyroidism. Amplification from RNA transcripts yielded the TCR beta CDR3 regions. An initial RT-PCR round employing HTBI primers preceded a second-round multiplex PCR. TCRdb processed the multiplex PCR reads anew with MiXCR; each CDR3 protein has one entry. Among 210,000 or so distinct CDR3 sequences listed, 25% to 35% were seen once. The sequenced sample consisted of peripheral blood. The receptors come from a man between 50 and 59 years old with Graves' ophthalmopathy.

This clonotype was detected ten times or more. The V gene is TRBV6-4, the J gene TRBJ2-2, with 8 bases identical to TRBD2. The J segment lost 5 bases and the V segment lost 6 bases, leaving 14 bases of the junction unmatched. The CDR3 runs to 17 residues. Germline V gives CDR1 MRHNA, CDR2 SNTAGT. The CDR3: CASRTGPGLDVTGELFF. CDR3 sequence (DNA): TGTGCCAGCAGGACGGGTCCGGGACTAGACGTTACCGGGGAGCTGTTTTTT.

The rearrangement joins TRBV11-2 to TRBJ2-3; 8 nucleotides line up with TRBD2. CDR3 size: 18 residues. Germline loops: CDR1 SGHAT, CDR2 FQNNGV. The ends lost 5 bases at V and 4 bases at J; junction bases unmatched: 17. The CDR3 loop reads CASSPTFRGGPGSDTQYF. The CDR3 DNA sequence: TGTGCCAGCAGCCCCACCTTTCGCGGGGGGCCCGGGTCAGATACGCAGTATTTT.

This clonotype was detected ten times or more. The CDR3 here is CASSLNIYEQYF. Written as DNA, the CDR3 is TGTGCCAGCAGTTTAAACATCTACGAGCAGTACTTC. This chain uses TRBV28 with TRBJ2-7; D is ambiguous. CDR1 and CDR2 (germline): MDHEN, SYDVKM. V shed 2 bases and J shed 3 bases, with 5 bases lying between them. The CDR3 sequence is 12 residues long.

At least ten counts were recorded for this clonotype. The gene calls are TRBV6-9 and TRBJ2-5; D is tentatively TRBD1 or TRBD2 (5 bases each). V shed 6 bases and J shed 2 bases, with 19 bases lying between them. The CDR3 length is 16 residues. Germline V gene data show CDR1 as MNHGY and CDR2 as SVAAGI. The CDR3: CASSHEGPSGQETQYF. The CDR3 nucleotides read TGTGCCAGCAGCCACGAGGGACCTTCAGGGCAAGAGACCCAGTACTTC.

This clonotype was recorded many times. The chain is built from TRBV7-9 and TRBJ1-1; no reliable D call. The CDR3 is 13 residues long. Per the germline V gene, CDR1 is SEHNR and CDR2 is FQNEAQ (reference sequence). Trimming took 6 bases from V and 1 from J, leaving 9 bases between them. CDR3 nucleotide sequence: TGTGCCAGCAGAACGGACTCGAACACTGAAGCTTTCTTT. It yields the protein CASRTDSNTEAFF. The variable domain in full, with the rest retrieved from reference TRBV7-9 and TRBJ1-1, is DTGVSQNPRHKITKRGQNVTFRCDPISEHNRLYWYRQTLGQGPEFLTYFQNEAQLEKSRLLSDRFSAERPKGSFSTLEIQRTEQGDSAMYLCASRTDSNTEAFFGQGTRLTVV.

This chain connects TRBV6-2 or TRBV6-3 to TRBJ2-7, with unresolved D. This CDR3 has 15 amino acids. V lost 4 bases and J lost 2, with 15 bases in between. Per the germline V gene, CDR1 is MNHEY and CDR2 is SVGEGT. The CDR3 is CASSLLGRLTYEQYF. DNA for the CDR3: TGTGCCAGCAGTTTATTGGGTAGACTTACCTACGAGCAGTACTTC.

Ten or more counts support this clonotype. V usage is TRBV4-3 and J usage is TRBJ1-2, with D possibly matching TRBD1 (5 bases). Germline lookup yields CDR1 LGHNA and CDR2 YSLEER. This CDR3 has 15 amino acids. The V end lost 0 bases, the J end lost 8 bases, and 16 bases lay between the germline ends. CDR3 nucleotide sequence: TGCGCCAGCAGCCAAGATTTAGTACTGGGGGAAGGCTACACCTTC. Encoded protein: CASSQDLVLGEGYTF.

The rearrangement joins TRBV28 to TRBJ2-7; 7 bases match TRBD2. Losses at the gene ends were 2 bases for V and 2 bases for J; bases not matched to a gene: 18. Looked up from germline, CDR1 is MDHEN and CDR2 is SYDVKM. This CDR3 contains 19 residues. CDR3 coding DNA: TGTGCCAGCAGTTTAGGGGGTTCGTGGGAGGGACTGTTACCCTACGAGCAGTACTTC. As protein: CASSLGGSWEGLLPYEQYF.

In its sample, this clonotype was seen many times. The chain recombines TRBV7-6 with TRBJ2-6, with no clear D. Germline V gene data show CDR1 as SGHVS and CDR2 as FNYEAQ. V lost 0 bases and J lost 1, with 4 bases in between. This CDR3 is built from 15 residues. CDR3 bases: TGTGCCAGCAGCTTAGCCCTATCTGGGGCCAACGTCCTGACTTTC. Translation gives CASSLALSGANVLTF. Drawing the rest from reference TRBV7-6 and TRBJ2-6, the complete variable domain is GAGVSQSPRYKVTKRGQDVALRCDPISGHVSLYWYRQALGQGPEFLTYFNYEAQQDKSGLPNDRFSAERPEGSISTLTIQRTEQRDSAMYRCASSLALSGANVLTFGAGSRLTVL.

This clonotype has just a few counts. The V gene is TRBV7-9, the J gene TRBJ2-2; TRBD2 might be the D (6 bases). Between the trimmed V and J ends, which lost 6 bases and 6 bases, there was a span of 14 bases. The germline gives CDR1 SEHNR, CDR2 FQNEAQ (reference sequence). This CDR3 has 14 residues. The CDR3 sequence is CASRPPASAGELFF. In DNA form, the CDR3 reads TGTGCCAGCAGGCCCCCGGCTAGCGCCGGGGAGCTGTTTTTT.

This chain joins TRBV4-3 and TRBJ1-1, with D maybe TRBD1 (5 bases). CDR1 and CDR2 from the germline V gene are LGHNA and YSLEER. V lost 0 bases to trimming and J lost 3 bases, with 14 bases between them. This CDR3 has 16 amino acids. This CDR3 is CASSQDPGGRDTEAFF. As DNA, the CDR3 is TGCGCCAGCAGCCAAGATCCCGGGGGTAGAGACACTGAAGCTTTCTTT.